Sequencing of this TCR beta chain was carried out in a study of beta chain features in type 1 diabetes (dated by TCRdb to the late 2010s). With respect to the entire study: Mean age, gender distribution, total cell number and subset yield were not different between patients and healthy donors. A total of 107,917,701 sorted cells were examined across all samples, and the number of cells per subset was strongly correlated with RNA yield. In the study, TCRB repertoires of sorted circulating CD4+ T cell subsets from recently diagnosed type 1 diabetes patients were compared with those of matched healthy donors. Whereas all 30 or so donors provided naive and central memory subsets, regulatory and stem cell-like memory subsets were isolated from just 8 patients and roughly eight healthy donors. Beyond this particular receptor, the publication reports: PCR might favor shorter templates, but patient and control samples were amplified and corrected together, so any skew would affect both groups equally. HLA sub-analyses involved small numbers of individuals, so any influence of HLA type on TCRB rearrangement remained unresolved. At VDJ recombination sites, type 1 diabetes patients had fewer insertions and more deleted nucleotides, which implies abnormalities in thymic rearrangement. Naive, central memory and regulatory TCRB repertoires appeared to be more similar among patients than among healthy donors. A moderate but significant shortening of TCRB CDR3 length was observed in type 1 diabetes patients in all four CD4+ subsets. Because cDNA was sequenced instead of genomic DNA, highly expressing activated cells could be over-represented, though the groups showed no difference in activation or CD3 levels.

In the case of this clone: Its antigen remains unidentified. Qualities for individual bases were not recorded, and no much larger clone is one base off.

V is cut back by 5 bases and J by 0 bases, with 7 bases in the junction unmatched. From the germline V gene (reference sequence), CDR1 is PRHDT and CDR2 is FYEKMQ. The CDR3 starts with the cysteine, ends with the phenylalanine, and has 15 residues. Left in the record is the CDR3 DNA by itself, 45 bases read in frame from the first base. Each donor gave one peripheral blood draw, roughly 120 mL on average, collected into heparinised tubes. A BD FACSAria II was used to sort naive, central memory, regulatory and stem cell-like memory CD4+ T cells with a panel that included CD45RO, CCR7, CD25, CD127, CD95 and CD27. A purity above 98% was achieved for all sorted populations. PBMCs were separated immediately by Lymphoprep density gradient centrifugation and were stained directly, without being cultured. Samples were stained and sorted in pairs, with one healthy donor and one patient per experiment, so that batch effects were minimized.

The entire amount of isolated RNA was reverse transcribed using the High Capacity cDNA Reverse Transcription Kit, so the sequenced TCRB transcripts were expressed ones. Deep immunoSEQ sequencing was applied to naive, central memory and regulatory T cell samples, giving an average of roughly 3.5 million total reads per sample. Sorted cells were lysed in RLT buffer and RNA was extracted with DNase-treated RNeasy Micro or Mini kits, depending on cell number. Each cell subset was processed separately to prevent cross-contamination, with patient and healthy donor samples processed together. The immunoSEQ multiplex PCR was used to amplify TCRB sequences from cDNA, generating 87-bp fragments that spanned the CDR3 region. Amplicons were sequenced on the Illumina HiSeq platform. In the original analysis: Synthetic template baselines were used to correct PCR bias computationally, reads within Hamming distance 2 were collapsed, and singletons that could not be merged were discarded. Reads were aligned against IMGT to assign V, D and J genes, CDR3 length and insertions or deletions at six rearrangement sites. Within each subset, clonotype counts were normalized to sorted cell number, after which true diversity and Gini coefficients were computed with the tcR R package. The overlap coefficient, calculated on TCRB nucleotide sequences, was used to measure repertoire sharing. The immuneACCESS repertoire file appears here via TCRdb, limited to in-frame rearrangements. These files lack a portion of the clones; in checked studies, under half of the deficit traces to unresolved V genes, and the cause of the others is not known. The V and J calls and clone size were taken over from that table, and D and trimming were inferred from the DNA. The sample table lists 120,000 to 150,000 clones, roughly 9.3% of them with a count of one. The ten most abundant clones make up approximately 0.69% of the sample.

The material sequenced was central memory CD4+ T cells from blood. This receptor was taken from a woman between 35 and 50 years old in good health. The rearranged segments are TRBV13 and TRBJ2-7, with TRBD1 identical over 7 junction bases. The DNA sequence follows: TGTGCCAGCAGCAGGACGACAGGGAGCTCCTACGAGCAGTACTTC. This gives the protein CASSRTTGSSYEQYF. With the rest looked up from the reference TRBV13 and TRBJ2-7 genes rather than sequenced, the full variable domain is AAGVIQSPRHLIKEKRETATLKCYPIPRHDTVYWYQQGPGQDPQFLISFYEKMQSDKGSIPDRFSAQQFSDYHSELNMSSLELGDSALYFCASSRTTGSSYEQYFGPGTRLTVT.